This TCR beta chain originates from a study of identical twins. This clonotype was seen many times. Its antigen is unknown. Overall study findings and caveats: Cord blood's abundant beta clonotypes had fewer insertions, unlike memory repertoires.

Germline CDR1 and CDR2: LGHNA and YNFKEQ. The length of the CDR3 is 13 residues. Trimming left V 2 bases short and J 3 bases short, with 8 bases between. Template switching, a step in the protocol, added a universal primer site, and cDNA carried unique molecular identifiers. TCRdb passed the 5' RACE reads through MiXCR, listing each CDR3 protein once. The sample lists 450,000 or so distinct CDR3 sequences, approximately 15% occurring once. These data also formed part of another study, on yellow fever vaccine responses in identical twins. In that study: In identical twins, vaccine T cell responses appeared partly shared and partly individual.

Sequenced material: CD4+ T cells sorted from blood. The J gene is TRBJ2-7, the V gene TRBV4-2; D remains unclear. This TCR derives from a woman younger than 30 in good health. CDR3 sequence: CASSQPGSYEQYF. The CDR3 DNA reads as TGTGCCAGCAGCCAACCGGGCAGCTACGAGCAGTACTTC.